The next 8 T cell receptor beta chains were all read from a single sample in a study of cytomegalovirus exposure and HLA in healthy donors. The PCR had 60 Vbeta and 13 Jbeta primers. Profiling relied on immunoSEQ multiplex PCR, and the TCRdb table lists in-frame clones only, not all of them. This repertoire shows about 120,000 clones, over 70% found once; its top ten account for more than 1.5%. Sequenced sample: PBMCs. All receptors come from a woman aged 18-29 years in good health and CMV-seronegative.

This chain uses TRBV5-1 with TRBJ1-4; 7 bases are shared with TRBD1. Germline CDR1 is SGHRS and CDR2 is YFSETQ. Trimming cost V 3 bases and J 8 bases; bases outside gene matches: 4. This CDR3 spans 13 amino acids. CDR3 sequence reads: CASSSPTGEKLFF. CDR3 sequence (DNA): TGCGCCAGCAGCTCGCCGACAGGGGAAAAACTGTTTTTT.

The J gene is TRBJ1-1, the V gene TRBV5-6; D remains ambiguous. V lost 3 bases and J lost 4, with 10 bases in between. This CDR3 region has 13 residues. Germline V CDR1 and CDR2: SGHDT, YYEEEE. The CDR3 DNA reads TGTGCCAGCAGCTGGGGAGGAAGCACTGAAGCTTTCTTT. This encodes CASSWGGSTEAFF.

The chain has TRBV19 and TRBJ2-7; D might be TRBD1 (6 bases). With 5 bases removed from V and 2 bases from J, the gap between germline ends came to 16 bases. The germline V gene has CDR1 LNHDA and CDR2 SQIVND (reference sequence). This CDR3 has 15 residues. CDR3 DNA: TGTGCCAGTAGTCTTGATAACAGGGCTCCCTACGAGCAGTACTTC. This sequence encodes CASSLDNRAPYEQYF.

The chain links TRBV25-1 to TRBJ2-3, with TRBD2 matching over 7 bases. In germline, CDR1 is MGHDK, CDR2 SYGVNS. The CDR3 length is 12 residues. The junction had 4 bases not matched to a gene; V was cut back by 4 bases and J by 9 bases. This chain's CDR3 is CASSGGGKTQYF. CDR3 sequence (DNA): TGTGCCAGCAGTGGGGGGGGGAAAACGCAGTATTTT.

The CDR3 DNA follows: TGCGCCAGCTGCGGACAGCAGAACACTGAAGCTTTCTTT. This translates into CASCGQQNTEAFF. The gene calls are TRBV5-1 and TRBJ1-1; D may be TRBD1 (6 bases). This CDR3 has 13 residues. V dropped 7 bases and J dropped 1 base, with 11 bases sitting between them. CDR1 is SGHRS, CDR2 YFSETQ, per germline.

This clone came up a few times. The J gene is TRBJ1-5, the V gene TRBV21-1; the tabulated D call, TRBD1, remains unverified against the DNA. TRBV21-1 is an annotated pseudogene. The CDR3 extends over 12 amino acids. CDR3 amino acids: CARLQVRQPQHF. CDR3 coding DNA: TGTGCCAGGTTGCAGGTTCGACAGCCCCAGCATTTT.

The V call is TRBV14, the J call TRBJ1-2; D call uncertain. Germline assignment: CDR1 SGHDN and CDR2 FVKESK. The CDR3 length is 13 residues. The germline V and J ends were trimmed by 4 bases and 8 bases, with 14 bases remaining between them. The CDR3 loop reads CASSPAGPWGYTF. In DNA form, the CDR3 reads TGTGCCAGCAGCCCGGCAGGCCCCTGGGGCTACACCTTC.

The V call is TRBV5-1, the J call TRBJ1-2; 7 nucleotides line up with TRBD1. The length of the CDR3 is 15 residues. Germline V gives CDR1 SGHRS, CDR2 YFSETQ. The junction had 5 bases not matched to a gene; V was cut back by 0 bases and J by 3 bases. The CDR3 loop reads CASSLGTGSYYGYTF. The DNA for the CDR3 is TGCGCCAGCAGCTTGGGGACAGGTAGCTACTATGGCTACACCTTC.